This T cell receptor beta chain was profiled in a study of blood T cell repertoires in COVID-19. Clones were sequenced by immunoSEQ multiplex PCR, and TCRdb holds only the in-frame ones, with some missing. The sample consists of 190,000 or so clones, approximately 84% of them appearing once. Losses at the gene ends were 4 bases for V and 8 bases for J; bases not matched to a gene: 6. CDR3 length: 15 residues. Germline V gene lookup returns CDR1 SGHDT and CDR2 YYEEEE. This rearrangement joins TRBV5-6 to TRBJ1-6; 10 bases map to TRBD1. The origin of this receptor is a man aged 35 to 55 who had recovered from COVID-19. Sequencing used PBMCs or T cells enriched from blood (not recorded which). In nucleotides, the CDR3 is TGTGCCAGCAGCCGAGCCGGGACAGGGGATTCACCCCTCCACTTT. As protein: CASSRAGTGDSPLHF.